The 31 T cell receptor beta chains presented below share a single source sample, sequenced in a study of T-cell memory formation after mild COVID-19. TCRdb used MiXCR to reprocess the 5' RACE reads, holding one entry per CDR3 protein. The data show some 300,000 distinct CDR3 sequences, 20% to 25% seen once. Sequencing was done on a sample of PBMCs or a T cell subset sorted from them (not recorded which). These receptors came from a young man who had mild COVID-19 (a few samples of this study predate the infection). Cell type and time point are not known.

This chain joins TRBV29-1 and TRBJ2-7, with D maybe TRBD2 (6 bases). V shed 5 bases and J shed 3 bases, with 14 bases lying between them. Per germline, CDR1 SQVTM and CDR2 ANQGSEA. The CDR3 has 13 amino acids. In DNA, the CDR3 is TGCAGCGTTCTCGACGGGGGAGGCTACGAGCAGTACTTC. Amino acid sequence: CSVLDGGGYEQYF.

This chain joins TRBV7-6 and TRBJ1-1; D gene unclear. From germline, CDR1 is SGHVS and CDR2 FNYEAQ. The V gene lost 5 bases and the J gene lost 5 bases, with 21 bases spanning the gap. This CDR3 spans 16 amino acids. CDR3 DNA sequence: TGTGCCAGCAGCGTAACTTCGTATAGATCGGGAACTGAAGCTTTCTTT. It translates to CASSVTSYRSGTEAFF.

This clonotype was counted only a few times. V gene TRBV6-2 or TRBV6-3 combines with J gene TRBJ2-7; possibly TRBD2 for D (5 bases). Germline V gene sequence: CDR1 MNHEY, CDR2 SVGEGT. The V and J ends lost 0 bases and 4 bases respectively, with 13 bases between them. The CDR3 covers 15 residues. DNA for the CDR3: TGTGCCAGCAGTTACTCCCGGAGCGGATCATACGAGCAGTACGTC. It specifies CASSYSRSGSYEQYV.

V and J are TRBV29-1 and TRBJ1-1; TRBD1 might be the D (6 bases). The CDR3 runs to 13 residues. V dropped 4 bases and J dropped 2 bases, with 11 bases sitting between them. Germline lookup yields CDR1 SQVTM and CDR2 ANQGSEA. The CDR3 sequence is CSVAGTLNTEAFF. The CDR3 coding sequence is TGCAGCGTTGCCGGGACACTTAACACTGAAGCTTTCTTT.

This clonotype came up many times. The chain links TRBV7-2 to TRBJ1-3, with a tentative D call TRBD1 (6 bases). V was shortened by 1 base and J by 0 bases, with 10 bases between the two germline ends. This CDR3 spans 16 amino acids. In germline, CDR1 is SGHTA, CDR2 FQGNSA. The CDR3 DNA is TGTGCCAGCAGCTTAGGGGGGCCCGCCTCTGGAAACACCATATATTTT. It encodes CASSLGGPASGNTIYF.

The rearrangement links TRBV6-2 or TRBV6-3 to TRBJ2-7, with 8 positions matching TRBD1. Losses at the gene ends were 0 bases for V and 0 bases for J; bases not matched to a gene: 4. The CDR3 is 16 amino acids. Per the germline V gene, CDR1 is MNHEY and CDR2 is SVGEGT. CDR3 amino acids: CASSYSSDRGSYEQYV. The DNA of the CDR3 is TGTGCCAGCAGTTACTCGAGTGACAGGGGCTCCTACGAGCAGTACGTC.

CDR3 sequence (DNA): TGTGCCAGCTTCTCCTGGGGCTACACCTTC. As protein: CASFSWGYTF. The chain combines TRBV12-3 or TRBV12-4 with TRBJ1-2; D is unresolved. This CDR3 has 10 residues. V was shortened by 8 bases and J by 8 bases, with 9 bases between the two germline ends.

The chain combines TRBV6-5 with TRBJ2-1; TRBD1 might be the D (6 bases). The germline V gene has CDR1 MNHEY and CDR2 SVGAGI. V was pared by 0 bases and J by 5 bases, with 11 bases between. This CDR3 is built from 15 residues. For the CDR3, the DNA is TGTGCCAGCAGTTACTCGATCGCAGGGGACAATGAGCAGTTCTTC. It translates to CASSYSIAGDNEQFF.

The table lists this clonotype with a count of one. The chain recombines TRBV25-1 with TRBJ2-5; 7 bases map to TRBD1. This CDR3 is 14 amino acids long. Germline lookup yields CDR1 MGHDK and CDR2 SYGVNS. After removal of 3 bases from V and 4 bases from J, the junction contained 5 bases not matched to a gene. The CDR3 DNA reads TGTGCCAGCAGTGAGCCCCGGGACAGAGAGACCCAGTACTTC. Translation: CASSEPRDRETQYF. The full variable domain, rest sourced from reference TRBV25-1 and TRBJ2-5, is EADIYQTPRYLVIGTGKKITLECSQTMGHDKMYWYQQDPGMELHLIHYSYGVNSTEKGDLSSESTVSRIRTEHFPLTLESARPSHTSQYLCASSEPRDRETQYFGPGTRLLVL.

This clonotype came up a few times. The rearrangement uses TRBV5-8 and TRBJ2-4; D unclear. Per germline, CDR1 SGHTS and CDR2 YDEGEE. The CDR3 runs to 11 residues. With 3 bases removed from V and 10 bases from J, the gap between germline ends came to 8 bases. The CDR3 protein is CASSWPVIQYF. The CDR3 bases are TGTGCCAGCAGCTGGCCGGTGATTCAGTACTTC.

This clonotype was counted many times. The chain joins TRBV14 to TRBJ2-1; 7 nucleotides agree with TRBD2. The CDR3 runs to 13 residues. Looked up from germline, CDR1 is SGHDN and CDR2 is FVKESK. J was trimmed by 3 bases and V by 7 bases; bases with no gene match: 3. The CDR3: CASTSGNYNEQFF. As DNA, the CDR3 is TGTGCCAGCACTAGCGGAAACTACAATGAGCAGTTCTTC.

The gene calls are TRBV29-1 and TRBJ1-2; D is unresolved. Trimming left V 4 bases short and J 1 base short, with 4 bases between. CDR3 length: 11 amino acids. Germline V CDR1 and CDR2: SQVTM, ANQGSEA. This chain's CDR3 is CSVGVNYGYTF. The CDR3 nucleotides are TGCAGCGTTGGAGTTAACTATGGCTACACCTTC.

This clonotype turned up a few times. The chain employs TRBV6-6 and TRBJ2-1, with a possible D match to TRBD2 (6 bases). Germline V lookup: CDR1 MNHNY, CDR2 SVGAGI (reference sequence). This CDR3 comprises 15 residues. The germline V and J ends were trimmed by 4 bases and 4 bases, with 14 bases remaining between them. CDR3 residues: CASSWQRDLYNEQFF. Written as DNA, the CDR3 is TGTGCCAGCAGTTGGCAGAGGGACTTATACAATGAGCAGTTCTTC.

This clonotype has only a few counts. The chain has TRBV28 and TRBJ1-5; D is possibly TRBD1 (6 bases). V lost 3 bases to trimming and J lost 8 bases, with 11 bases between them. The CDR3 has 13 residues. Germline CDR1 reads MDHEN; CDR2 reads SYDVKM. Here the CDR3 DNA reads TGTGCCAGCAGTTTGGGGGGCAGGGAGCCCCAGCATTTT. Translation gives CASSLGGREPQHF.

This sequence joins TRBV7-2 and TRBJ2-2; 8 nucleotides agree with TRBD1. CDR1 is SGHTA, CDR2 FQGNSA, per germline. This CDR3 comprises 15 residues. The trim removed 5 bases at V and 3 bases at J, leaving 5 bases unmatched. CDR3: CASSAGQVDTGELFF. The CDR3 DNA sequence: TGTGCCAGCAGCGCGGGACAGGTCGACACCGGGGAGCTGTTTTTT. Full variable domain (missing parts from reference TRBV7-2 and TRBJ2-2): GAGVSQSPSNKVTEKGKDVELRCDPISGHTALYWYRQSLGQGLEFLIYFQGNSAPDKSGLPSDRFSAERTGGSVSTLTIQRTQQEDSAVYLCASSAGQVDTGELFFGEGSRLTVL.

This chain links TRBV4-2 with TRBJ2-7, with D possibly called TRBD1 or TRBD2 (5 bases each). CDR3 length: 16 amino acids. Per germline, CDR1 LGHNA and CDR2 YNFKEQ. Between the trimmed V and J ends, which lost 4 bases and 5 bases, there was a span of 21 bases. The CDR3, as DNA: TGTGCCAGCAGCCGAGCTGTCGGGACGGGTGAGGACGAGCAGTACTTC. This encodes CASSRAVGTGEDEQYF.

This clonotype was observed a handful of times. This rearrangement joins TRBV5-1 to TRBJ2-4; TRBD1 is a possible D gene (5 bases). V was pared by 0 bases and J by 8 bases, with 12 bases between. The CDR3 loop spans 14 amino acids. Germline assignment: CDR1 SGHRS and CDR2 YFSETQ. The DNA for the CDR3 is TGCGCCAGCAGCTTGGGGCAGGGTATGGACATTCAGTACTTC. Protein sequence: CASSLGQGMDIQYF.

This clonotype was picked up a small number of times. The rearrangement joins TRBV7-9 to TRBJ2-1; 7 bases are a match to TRBD1. The CDR3 is 14 amino acids. Germline CDR1 reads SEHNR; CDR2 reads FQNEAQ (reference sequence). After removal of 5 bases from V and 8 bases from J, the junction contained 9 bases not matched to a gene. The CDR3 DNA reads as TGTGCCAGCAGCGATTGGGACAGCTTTTATGAGCAGTTCTTC. Translated, it gives CASSDWDSFYEQFF.

The gene calls are TRBV12-3 or TRBV12-4 and TRBJ2-7; tentatively, D is TRBD2 (6 bases). Trimming shortened V by 6 bases and J by 3 bases, and 15 bases separated the two germline ends. This CDR3 has 14 amino acids. In DNA, the CDR3 is TGTGCCAGCAGCCGGAGGGCCACCGTCTACGAGCAGTACTTC. Translation gives CASSRRATVYEQYF.

This clonotype was observed many times. The rearrangement links TRBV7-2 to TRBJ2-7; TRBD2 matches 7 bases. CDR1 is SGHTA and CDR2 is FQGNSA in the germline V gene. The CDR3 is 16 residues long. Written as DNA, the CDR3 is TGTGCCAGCAGCTTAGATAGTGGATTCTCTAGCGGCTCTCTCACAGTC. It codes for CASSLDSGFSSGSLTV.

This clonotype was seen at least ten times. The chain uses TRBV9 and TRBJ2-1, with D possibly being TRBD2 (5 bases). Germline V lookup: CDR1 SGDLS, CDR2 YYNGEE. The ends were cut back, 0 bases at V and 4 bases at J, with 8 bases in the middle. The CDR3 consists of 14 residues. CDR3 coding DNA: TGTGCCAGCAGCGTAGGCCCGGGGTACAATGAGCAGTTCTTC. It specifies CASSVGPGYNEQFF.

This chain uses TRBV4-3 with TRBJ1-4, with TRBD1 identical over 9 bases. The CDR3 spans 17 residues. Germline loops: CDR1 LGHNA, CDR2 YSLEER. Trimming at V came to 2 bases and at J to 2 bases, leaving 6 bases not matched to a gene. In nucleotides, the CDR3 is TGCGCCAGCAGCCAATTGGGACAGGGAGAGACTAATGAAAAACTGTTTTTT. As protein: CASSQLGQGETNEKLFF.

This clonotype was found a few times. V gene TRBV5-1 combines with J gene TRBJ2-1; D gene unclear. The CDR3 length is 11 residues. The V gene lost 7 bases and the J gene lost 4 bases, with 6 bases spanning the gap. Germline values: CDR1 SGHRS, CDR2 YFSETQ. The DNA of the CDR3 is TGCGCCAGCTGGGGATACAATGAGCAGTTCTTC. It specifies CASWGYNEQFF.

The chain links TRBV20-1 to TRBJ2-3, with D perhaps TRBD2 (6 bases). CDR1 and CDR2 (germline): DFQATT, SNEGSKA (reference sequence). The germline V and J ends were trimmed by 1 base and 1 base, with 12 bases remaining between them. This CDR3 is 15 amino acids long. CDR3 sequence reads: CSARGGVAGTDTQYF. The CDR3 DNA reads TGCAGTGCTAGAGGCGGAGTAGCGGGCACAGATACGCAGTATTTT.

This clonotype was picked up a small number of times. V is TRBV6-2 or TRBV6-3 and J is TRBJ1-2, with D uncertain. Germline assignment: CDR1 MNHEY and CDR2 SVGEGT. The CDR3 has 14 residues. V lost 4 bases, J lost 1 base, and 10 bases lay in between. CDR3 in amino acids: CASSSLWDNYGYTF. The CDR3 DNA reads TGTGCCAGCAGTTCCCTCTGGGATAACTATGGCTACACCTTC.

The sample holds a few counts of this clonotype. This chain connects TRBV2 to TRBJ2-1, with D uncertain. With 7 bases removed from V and 5 bases from J, the gap between germline ends came to 15 bases. CDR3 size: 14 residues. From germline, CDR1 is SNHLY and CDR2 FYNNEI. The CDR3 DNA sequence: TGTGCCAGCATTTCCGTAGACCTTGACAATGAGCAGTTCTTC. Encoded protein: CASISVDLDNEQFF.

As DNA, the CDR3 is TGCGCCAGCAGCCCAGGGGCAAATCGGAACGAGCAGTACTTC. Translating it yields CASSPGANRNEQYF. The chain joins TRBV5-1 to TRBJ2-7; D possibly corresponds to TRBD1 (6 bases). Between the trimmed V and J ends, which lost 4 bases and 5 bases, there was a span of 16 bases. The length of the CDR3 is 14 residues. Looked up from germline, CDR1 is SGHRS and CDR2 is YFSETQ.

J is TRBJ2-7 and V is TRBV21-1; TRBD1 was called by the table and not checked on the DNA. TRBV21-1 is a known pseudogene. There are 15 residues in the CDR3. The DNA for the CDR3 is TGTGCCAGCAGCAAAGATGAGACAGGGACCTACGAGCAGTACTTC. As protein: CASSKDETGTYEQYF.

The rearrangement joins TRBV5-1 to TRBJ2-1, with D maybe TRBD1 (5 bases). Germline V gene data show CDR1 as SGHRS and CDR2 as YFSETQ. CDR3 length equals 15 residues. V was trimmed by 0 bases and J by 6 bases, leaving 13 bases between them. CDR3 bases: TGCGCCAGCAGCTTGGATTCCAGGGTCGGCAATGAGCAGTTCTTC. This encodes CASSLDSRVGNEQFF. Using reference TRBV5-1 and TRBJ2-1 for the parts outside the CDR3, the full variable domain is KAGVTQTPRYLIKTRGQQVTLSCSPISGHRSVSWYQQTPGQGLQFLFEYFSETQRNKGNFPGRFSGRQFSNSRSEMNVSTLELGDSALYLCASSLDSRVGNEQFFGPGTRLTVL.

CDR3 protein: CASSPSGGARETQYF. CDR3 sequence (DNA): TGTGCCAGCAGCCCCAGCGGGGGGGCCAGGGAGACCCAGTACTTC. The chain is built from TRBV7-2 and TRBJ2-5; 10 bases are shared with TRBD2. Looked up from germline, CDR1 is SGHTA and CDR2 is FQGNSA. This CDR3 spans 15 amino acids. The V and J ends lost 5 bases and 5 bases, in that order; junction bases with no gene match: 8. The full variable domain, in which reference TRBV7-2 and TRBJ2-5 provide the parts outside the CDR3, is GAGVSQSPSNKVTEKGKDVELRCDPISGHTALYWYRQSLGQGLEFLIYFQGNSAPDKSGLPSDRFSAERTGGSVSTLTIQRTQQEDSAVYLCASSPSGGARETQYFGPGTRLLVL.

The chain is built from TRBV5-1 and TRBJ1-6, with 9 nucleotides matching TRBD1. CDR1 is SGHRS and CDR2 is YFSETQ in the germline V gene. The J segment lost 4 bases and the V segment lost 3 bases, leaving 8 bases of the junction unmatched. The CDR3 is 17 residues long. The CDR3 DNA reads TGCGCCAGCAGCTCCCGCGGACAGGGGTCGTATAATTCACCCCTCCACTTT. Its protein is CASSSRGQGSYNSPLHF.